These 13 T cell receptor beta chains originate from one sample sequenced in a study of T cell changes during pregnancy in multiple sclerosis. Produced via immunoSEQ multiplex PCR; TCRdb's table is partial and in-frame only. The data show about 79,000 clones, 80% to 95% seen once. The sample was CD4+ T cells from peripheral blood mononuclear cells, taken in the second trimester of pregnancy. The receptors derive from a female donor with multiple sclerosis, enrolled in a pregnancy study.

This chain joins TRBV28 and TRBJ1-6, with TRBD1 matching over 7 bases. The CDR3 consists of 19 residues. Per the germline V gene, CDR1 is MDHEN and CDR2 is SYDVKM. J was trimmed by 0 bases and V by 5 bases; bases with no gene match: 13. CDR3 DNA sequence: TGTGCCAGCAGTCTTCTGGCAAGGACAGGAAGCTCCTATAATTCACCCCTCCACTTT. Its protein product is CASSLLARTGSSYNSPLHF.

This chain connects TRBV7-9 to TRBJ2-7; no definite D call. The CDR3 extends over 11 amino acids. Germline CDR1 is SEHNR and CDR2 is FQNEAQ (reference sequence). Trimming shortened V by 2 bases and J by 4 bases, and 3 bases separated the two germline ends. CDR3 DNA sequence: TGTGCCAGCAGCTTAATATACGAGCAGTACTTC. This sequence encodes CASSLIYEQYF.

The V and J genes are TRBV5-5 and TRBJ2-3; TRBD2 is a possible D gene (7 bases). Per the germline V gene, CDR1 is SGHKS and CDR2 is YYEKEE (reference sequence). V lost 0 bases and J lost 1, with 12 bases in between. The length of the CDR3 is 16 residues. As DNA, the CDR3 is TGTGCCAGCAGCTTGGGAGCGGGACACCGCACAGATACGCAGTATTTT. Residues: CASSLGAGHRTDTQYF. Together with reference TRBV5-5 and TRBJ2-3, the CDR3 gives the full variable domain: DAGVTQSPTHLIKTRGQQVTLRCSPISGHKSVSWYQQVLGQGPQFIFQYYEKEERGRGNFPDRFSARQFPNYSSELNVNALLLGDSALYLCASSLGAGHRTDTQYFGPGTRLTVL.

In its sample, this clone was seen once. V gene TRBV11-3 combines with J gene TRBJ2-1, with D uncertain. Trimming took off 3 bases at V and 4 bases at J, with 7 bases between the two ends. This CDR3 has 13 amino acids. CDR1 SGHNT and CDR2 YENEEA come from the germline V gene. CDR3 DNA sequence: TGTGCCAGCAGCTTGGCTGCTTACAATGAGCAGTTCTTC. It codes for CASSLAAYNEQFF. The variable domain in full, completed from reference TRBV11-3 and TRBJ2-1, reads EAGVVQSPRYKIIEKKQPVAFWCNPISGHNTLYWYLQNLGQGPELLIRYENEEAVDDSQLPKDRFSAERLKGVDSTLKIQPAELGDSAVYLCASSLAAYNEQFFGPGTRLTVL.

The genes are TRBV5-4 and TRBJ2-7; 8 bases agree with TRBD1. V dropped 3 bases and J dropped 5; count of bases not matched to a gene: 10. The CDR3 covers 15 residues. Germline V lookup: CDR1 SGHNT, CDR2 YYREEE (reference sequence). The CDR3 spells CASSSAPGQDNEQYF. As DNA, the CDR3 is TGTGCCAGCAGCTCGGCACCGGGACAGGATAACGAGCAGTACTTC.

In DNA, the CDR3 is TGCGCCAGCAGCGCACTCCCGCCTAGCGGGGGGAGGGAGACCCAGTACTTC. Translating it yields CASSALPPSGGRETQYF. The rearrangement uses TRBV5-1 and TRBJ2-5, with 11 bases lining up with TRBD2. The trim removed 4 bases at V and 5 bases at J, leaving 13 bases unmatched. Germline values: CDR1 SGHRS, CDR2 YFSETQ. The CDR3 runs to 17 residues.

The chain uses TRBV20-1 and TRBJ1-2; possibly TRBD1 for D (5 bases). The V and J ends lost 3 bases and 4 bases respectively, with 6 bases between them. Germline V gene lookup returns CDR1 DFQATT and CDR2 SNEGSKA (reference sequence). The CDR3 is 11 amino acids. CDR3 nucleotides: TGCAGTGCTAGGGACACCTATGGCTACACCTTC. It is translated as CSARDTYGYTF.

The chain has TRBV4-2 and TRBJ2-7; no definite D call. The V and J ends lost 0 bases and 4 bases respectively, with 10 bases between them. The CDR3 has 14 amino acids. CDR1 LGHNA and CDR2 YNFKEQ come from the germline V gene. As DNA, the CDR3 is TGTGCCAGCAGCCAAGAATACAAAAAATACGAGCAGTACTTC. Its protein product is CASSQEYKKYEQYF.

The chain recombines TRBV18 with TRBJ2-7; 10 nucleotides line up with TRBD1. Germline CDR1 and CDR2: KGHSH and LQKENI. Losses at the gene ends were 4 bases for V and 5 bases for J; bases not matched to a gene: 5. The CDR3 contains 14 residues. CDR3 sequence (DNA): TGTGCCAGCTCACTTGGGACAGGGGAAGACGAGCAGTACTTC. This translates into CASSLGTGEDEQYF.

The rearrangement links TRBV6-5 to TRBJ2-3; D is unclear. Per germline, CDR1 MNHEY and CDR2 SVGAGI. V dropped 6 bases and J dropped 4 bases, with 8 bases sitting between them. The CDR3 sequence is 12 residues long. CDR3 nucleotides: TGTGCCAGCAGGCCCACTTCAGATACGCAGTATTTT. Protein sequence: CASRPTSDTQYF.

This clone was recorded only once. This chain connects TRBV18 to TRBJ2-7; TRBD1 agrees at 8 bases. The germline V gene has CDR1 KGHSH and CDR2 LQKENI. J was trimmed by 1 base and V by 3 bases; bases with no gene match: 5. The CDR3 is 15 residues long. The DNA of the CDR3 is TGTGCCAGCTCACCCAGGGACAGGTCGTCCTACGAGCAGTACTTC. Translation: CASSPRDRSSYEQYF.

The chain has TRBV7-2 and TRBJ2-3; possible D gene TRBD2, 6 bases. CDR3 length: 16 amino acids. Germline V gives CDR1 SGHTA, CDR2 FQGNSA. Trimming took 5 bases from V and 2 from J, leaving 17 bases between them. The CDR3 region is CASSPIPRGITDTQYF. CDR3 nucleotides: TGTGCCAGCAGCCCCATCCCTCGGGGGATCACAGATACGCAGTATTTT.

The CDR3 region is CASSVLAGGYNEQFF. The CDR3 coding sequence is TGTGCCAGCAGCGTACTAGCGGGGGGTTACAATGAGCAGTTCTTC. V usage is TRBV9 and J usage is TRBJ2-1, with TRBD2 identical over 11 bases. Germline CDR1 SGDLS, CDR2 YYNGEE. V shed 1 base and J 4 bases; nucleotides not matched to a gene: 1. This CDR3 has 15 amino acids. Complete variable domain (other parts from reference TRBV9 and TRBJ2-1): DSGVTQTPKHLITATGQRVTLRCSPRSGDLSVYWYQQSLDQGLQFLIQYYNGEERAKGNILERFSAQQFPDLHSELNLSSLELGDSALYFCASSVLAGGYNEQFFGPGTRLTVL.